The 5 T cell receptor beta chains below were found in one sample sequenced in a study of T cells after yellow fever vaccination. MiXCR, applied by TCRdb to the 5' RACE reads, yields one record per CDR3 protein. Among 150,000 to 200,000 distinct CDR3 sequences listed, approximately 10% were seen once. The sequenced sample was CD8+ T cells sorted from PBMCs, obtained 15 days after the yellow fever booster vaccination. These receptors all stem from a young man who received the YFV17D yellow fever vaccine.

This clonotype appeared a few times. The chain links TRBV6-5 to TRBJ1-1; D remains ambiguous. Trimming stripped 0 bases from V and 0 bases from J, with 8 bases between. Germline values: CDR1 MNHEY, CDR2 SVGAGI. The CDR3 extends over 15 amino acids. DNA for the CDR3: TGTGCCAGCAGTTACTCCTCAGGCATGAACACTGAAGCTTTCTTT. Translating it yields CASSYSSGMNTEAFF.

The table lists this clonotype with a few counts. The chain is built from TRBV6-1 and TRBJ2-3, with TRBD2 identical over 10 bases. The V segment lost 2 bases and the J segment 4 bases; nucleotides outside the gene matches: 6. The length of the CDR3 is 16 residues. Germline V lookup: CDR1 MNHNS, CDR2 SASEGT. The CDR3, as DNA: TGTGCCAGCAGTGAAAAGCGGGGGGGCGGAGCAGATACGCAGTATTTT. Its protein is CASSEKRGGGADTQYF.

On this clonotype itself: One end of the junction does not line up with germline, which may come from a read error. The J gene is TRBJ1-2, the V gene TRBV9; no clear D gene. Germline loops: CDR1 SGDLS, CDR2 YYNGEE. CDR3 length: 12 amino acids. The CDR3 protein is CASSVAGLDFAF. In DNA form, the CDR3 reads TGTGCCAGCAGCGTAGCCGGTTTGGACTTCGCCTTC.

This clonotype was detected a few times. J is TRBJ2-5 and V is TRBV11-2; 10 bases line up with TRBD2. V lost 5 bases to trimming and J lost 5 bases; unmatched junction nucleotides: 8. From germline, CDR1 is SGHAT and CDR2 FQNNGV. This CDR3 spans 15 amino acids. The CDR3 protein is CASSLPSGGAETQYF. CDR3 sequence (DNA): TGTGCCAGCAGCCTCCCGAGCGGGGGGGCGGAGACCCAGTACTTC.

This clonotype was counted only a few times. V gene TRBV5-1 combines with J gene TRBJ1-2; maybe TRBD1 (6 bases). The length of the CDR3 is 15 residues. Germline CDR1 and CDR2: SGHRS and YFSETQ. The V and J ends lost 4 bases and 7 bases respectively, with 20 bases between them. CDR3 region: CASSLLTSDRRGYTF. The CDR3 coding sequence is TGCGCCAGCAGCCTGTTAACTTCTGACAGGCGTGGCTACACCTTC.